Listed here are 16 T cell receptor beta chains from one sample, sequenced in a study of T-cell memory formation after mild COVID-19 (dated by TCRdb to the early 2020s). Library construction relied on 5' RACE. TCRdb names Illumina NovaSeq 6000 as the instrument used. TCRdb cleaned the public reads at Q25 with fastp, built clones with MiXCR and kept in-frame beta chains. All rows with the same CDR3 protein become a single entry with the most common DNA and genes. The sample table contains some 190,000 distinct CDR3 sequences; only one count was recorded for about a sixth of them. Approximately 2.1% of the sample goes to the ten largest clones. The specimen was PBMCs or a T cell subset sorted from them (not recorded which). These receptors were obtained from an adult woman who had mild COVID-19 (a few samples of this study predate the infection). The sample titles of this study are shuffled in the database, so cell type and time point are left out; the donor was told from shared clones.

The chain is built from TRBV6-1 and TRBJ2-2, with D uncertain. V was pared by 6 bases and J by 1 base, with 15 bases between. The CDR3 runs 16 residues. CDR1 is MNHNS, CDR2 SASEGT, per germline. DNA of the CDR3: TGTGCCAGCAGACTCCACCCCCAACAGAACACCGGGGAGCTGTTTTTT. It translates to CASRLHPQQNTGELFF.

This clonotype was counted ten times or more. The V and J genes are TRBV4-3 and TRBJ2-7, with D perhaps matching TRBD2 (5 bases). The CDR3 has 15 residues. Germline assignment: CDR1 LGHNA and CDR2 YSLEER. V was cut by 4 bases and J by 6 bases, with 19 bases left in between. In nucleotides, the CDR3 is TGCGCCAGCAGCCGAACTAGAGGGCATCTTGGCGAGCAGTACTTC. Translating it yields CASSRTRGHLGEQYF.

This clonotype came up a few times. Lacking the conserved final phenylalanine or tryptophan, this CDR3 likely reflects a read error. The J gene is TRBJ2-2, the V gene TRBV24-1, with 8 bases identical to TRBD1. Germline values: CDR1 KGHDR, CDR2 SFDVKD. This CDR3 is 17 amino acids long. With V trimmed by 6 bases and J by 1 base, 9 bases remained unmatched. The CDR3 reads CATSSGQGSGNTGELFS. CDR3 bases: TGTGCCACCAGTTCAGGACAGGGATCGGGGAACACCGGGGAGCTGTTTTCT.

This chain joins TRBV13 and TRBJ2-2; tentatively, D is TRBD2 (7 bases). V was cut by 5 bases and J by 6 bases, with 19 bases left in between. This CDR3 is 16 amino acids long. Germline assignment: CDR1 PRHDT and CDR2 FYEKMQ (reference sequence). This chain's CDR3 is CASSPPGGDRAGELFF. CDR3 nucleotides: TGTGCCAGCAGCCCCCCGGGGGGCGATAGGGCCGGGGAGCTGTTTTTT.

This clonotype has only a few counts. The CDR3 sequence: CASSPFTDFSYNEQFF. In nucleotides, the CDR3 is TGTGCCAGCTCACCGTTTACAGATTTTTCCTACAATGAGCAGTTCTTC. This chain joins TRBV18 and TRBJ2-1; no firm D call. The germline CDR1 and CDR2 sequences are KGHSH and LQKENI. The ends were cut back, 3 bases at V and 1 base at J, with 13 bases in the middle. CDR3 length: 16 amino acids.

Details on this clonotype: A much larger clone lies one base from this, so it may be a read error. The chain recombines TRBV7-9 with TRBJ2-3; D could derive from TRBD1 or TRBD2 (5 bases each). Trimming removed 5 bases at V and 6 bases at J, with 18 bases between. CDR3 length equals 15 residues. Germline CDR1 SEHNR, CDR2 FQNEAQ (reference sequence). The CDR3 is CASSSRGRGTDTQYF. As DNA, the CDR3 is TGTGCCAGCAGCAGCCGAGGGAGAGGGACCGATACGCAGTATTTT.

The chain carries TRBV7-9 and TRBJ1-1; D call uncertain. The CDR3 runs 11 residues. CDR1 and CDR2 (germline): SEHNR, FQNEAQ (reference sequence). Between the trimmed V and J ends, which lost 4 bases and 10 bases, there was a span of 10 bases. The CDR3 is CASSSSIVAFF. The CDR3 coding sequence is TGTGCCAGCAGCTCTTCGATTGTAGCTTTCTTT. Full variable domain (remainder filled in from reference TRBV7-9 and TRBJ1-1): DTGVSQNPRHKITKRGQNVTFRCDPISEHNRLYWYRQTLGQGPEFLTYFQNEAQLEKSRLLSDRFSAERPKGSFSTLEIQRTEQGDSAMYLCASSSSIVAFFGQGTRLTVV.

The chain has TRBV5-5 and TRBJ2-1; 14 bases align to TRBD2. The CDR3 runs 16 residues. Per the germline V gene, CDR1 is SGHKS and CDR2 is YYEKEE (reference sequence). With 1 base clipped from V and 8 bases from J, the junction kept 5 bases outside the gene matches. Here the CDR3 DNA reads TGTGCCAGCAGCTTGACCGGGACTAGCGGGGGCTATGAGCAGTTCTTC. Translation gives CASSLTGTSGGYEQFF.

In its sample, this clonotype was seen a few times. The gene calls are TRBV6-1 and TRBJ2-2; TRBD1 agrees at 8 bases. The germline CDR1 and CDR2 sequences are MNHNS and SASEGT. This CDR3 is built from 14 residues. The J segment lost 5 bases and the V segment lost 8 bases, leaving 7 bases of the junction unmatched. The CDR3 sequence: CASLDRGWTGELFF. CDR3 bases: TGTGCCAGCCTAGACAGGGGATGGACCGGGGAGCTGTTTTTT.

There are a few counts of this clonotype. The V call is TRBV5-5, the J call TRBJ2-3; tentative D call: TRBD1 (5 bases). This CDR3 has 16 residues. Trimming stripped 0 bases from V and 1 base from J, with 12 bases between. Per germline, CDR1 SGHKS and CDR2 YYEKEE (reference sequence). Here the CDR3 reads CASSLEGVFGTDTQYF. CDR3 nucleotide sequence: TGTGCCAGCAGCTTGGAAGGGGTGTTCGGCACAGATACGCAGTATTTT.

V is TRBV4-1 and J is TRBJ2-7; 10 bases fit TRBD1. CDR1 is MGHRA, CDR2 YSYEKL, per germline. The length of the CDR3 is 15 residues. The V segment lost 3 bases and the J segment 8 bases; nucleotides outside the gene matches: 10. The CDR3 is CASSQTPGQGTKQYF. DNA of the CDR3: TGCGCCAGCAGCCAGACCCCGGGACAGGGGACGAAGCAGTACTTC.

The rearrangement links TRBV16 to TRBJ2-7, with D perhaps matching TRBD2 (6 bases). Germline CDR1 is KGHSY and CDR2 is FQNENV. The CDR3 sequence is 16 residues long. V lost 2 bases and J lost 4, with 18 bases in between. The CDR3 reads CASSQGWETSWYEQYF. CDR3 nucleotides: TGTGCCAGCAGCCAAGGCTGGGAGACTAGTTGGTACGAGCAGTACTTC.

The CDR3 DNA reads TGTGCTAGTGGTCGACCGACTAGCGGGGCAGATACGCAGTATTTT. Translation: CASGRPTSGADTQYF. The chain joins TRBV12-5 to TRBJ2-3; 11 bases fit TRBD2. Germline CDR1 reads LGHNT; CDR2 reads FRNRAP. CDR3 length: 15 residues. The J segment lost 4 bases and the V segment lost 5 bases, leaving 5 bases of the junction unmatched.

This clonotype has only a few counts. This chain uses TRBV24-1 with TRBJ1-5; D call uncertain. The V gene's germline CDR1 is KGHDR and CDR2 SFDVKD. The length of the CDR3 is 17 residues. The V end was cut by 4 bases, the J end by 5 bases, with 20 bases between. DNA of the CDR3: TGTGCCACCAGTGACACAAAATCGGCCTCTCGGTATCAGCCCCAGCATTTT. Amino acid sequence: CATSDTKSASRYQPQHF.

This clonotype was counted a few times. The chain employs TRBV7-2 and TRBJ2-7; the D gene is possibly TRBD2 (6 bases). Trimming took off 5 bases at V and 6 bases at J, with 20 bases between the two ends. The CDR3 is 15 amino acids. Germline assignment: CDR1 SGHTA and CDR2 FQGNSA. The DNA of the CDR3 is TGTGCCAGCAGCCTACCGGTTGGAGGGTATGGCGAGCAGTACTTC. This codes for CASSLPVGGYGEQYF.

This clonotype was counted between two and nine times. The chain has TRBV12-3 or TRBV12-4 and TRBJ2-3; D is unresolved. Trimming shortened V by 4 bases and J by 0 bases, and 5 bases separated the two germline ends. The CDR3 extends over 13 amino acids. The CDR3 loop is CASSSASTDTQYF. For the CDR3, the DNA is TGTGCCAGCAGTTCCGCTAGCACAGATACGCAGTATTTT.